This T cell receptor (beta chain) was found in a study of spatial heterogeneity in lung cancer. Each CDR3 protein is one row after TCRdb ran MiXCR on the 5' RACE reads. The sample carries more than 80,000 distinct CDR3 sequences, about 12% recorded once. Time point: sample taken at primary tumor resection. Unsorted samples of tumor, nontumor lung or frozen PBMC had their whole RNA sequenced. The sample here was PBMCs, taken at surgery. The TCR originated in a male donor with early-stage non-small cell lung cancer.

In DNA, the CDR3 is TGTGCCAGCACAGGGGACGGGGATACGCAGTATTTT. Translation gives CASTGDGDTQYF. The chain uses TRBV7-9 and TRBJ2-3; possibly TRBD1 for D (6 bases). This CDR3 has 12 amino acids. Trimming shortened V by 7 bases and J by 6 bases, and 11 bases separated the two germline ends. CDR1 and CDR2 (germline): SEHNR, FQNEAQ (reference sequence).